This record concerns one T cell receptor (beta chain) sequence. The data derive from a study of blood T cell repertoires in COVID-19. Germline V gene lookup returns CDR1 LGHDT and CDR2 YNNKEL (reference sequence). This CDR3 is built from 15 residues. Trimming took 3 bases from V and 3 from J; bases not matched to a gene: 5. This table comes from immunoSEQ multiplex PCR, and its TCRdb copy is limited to in-frame clones, with some not included. The data contain 250,000 to 300,000 clones, 86% of them singletons. The V call is TRBV3-1 (or the pseudogene TRBV3-2), the J call TRBJ2-3, with 8 bases aligning to TRBD1. The sequence was obtained from a man in his late teens or twenties with active or convalescent COVID-19. The material sequenced was peripheral blood. The CDR3 reads CASSHAGGDTDTQYF. The DNA of the CDR3 is TGTGCCAGCAGCCATGCAGGGGGCGATACAGATACGCAGTATTTT.